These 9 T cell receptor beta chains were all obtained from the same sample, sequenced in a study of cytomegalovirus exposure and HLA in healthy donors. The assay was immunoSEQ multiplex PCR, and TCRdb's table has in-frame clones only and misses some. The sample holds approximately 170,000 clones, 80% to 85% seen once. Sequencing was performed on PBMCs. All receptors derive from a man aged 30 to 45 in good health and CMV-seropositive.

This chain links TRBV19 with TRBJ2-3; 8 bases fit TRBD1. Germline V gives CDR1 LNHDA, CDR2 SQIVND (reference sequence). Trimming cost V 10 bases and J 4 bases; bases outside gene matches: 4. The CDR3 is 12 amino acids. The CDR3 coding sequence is TGTGCCACCCAGGGGGCCGCAGATACGCAGTATTTT. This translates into CATQGAADTQYF.

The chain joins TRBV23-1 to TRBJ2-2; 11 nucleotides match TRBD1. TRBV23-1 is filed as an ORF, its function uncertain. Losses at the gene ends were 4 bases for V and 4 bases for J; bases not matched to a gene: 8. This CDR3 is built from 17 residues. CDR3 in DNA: TGCGCCAGCAGTCCTCCCGGGACAGGGGGAGGCACCGGGGAGCTGTTTTTT. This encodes CASSPPGTGGGTGELFF.

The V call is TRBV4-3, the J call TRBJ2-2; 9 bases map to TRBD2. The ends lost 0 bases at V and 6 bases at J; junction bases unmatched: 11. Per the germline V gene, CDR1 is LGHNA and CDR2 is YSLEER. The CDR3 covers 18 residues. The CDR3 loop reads CASSQEGGGGARSGELFF. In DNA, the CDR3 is TGCGCCAGCAGCCAAGAGGGTGGCGGGGGGGCGCGTTCCGGGGAGCTGTTTTTT.

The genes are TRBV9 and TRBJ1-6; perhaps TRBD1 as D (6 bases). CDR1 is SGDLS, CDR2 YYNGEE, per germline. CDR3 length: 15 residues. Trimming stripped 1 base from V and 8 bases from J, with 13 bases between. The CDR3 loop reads CASSVLGTRDSPLHF. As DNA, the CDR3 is TGTGCCAGCAGCGTATTGGGGACAAGGGATTCACCCCTCCACTTT.

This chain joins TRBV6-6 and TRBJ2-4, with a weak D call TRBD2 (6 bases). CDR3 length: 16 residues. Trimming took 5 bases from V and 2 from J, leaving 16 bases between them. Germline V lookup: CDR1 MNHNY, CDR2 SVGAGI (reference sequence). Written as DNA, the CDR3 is TGTGCCAGCAGTCCCCCGGGGGTGGAATCCAAAAACATTCAGTACTTC. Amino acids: CASSPPGVESKNIQYF.

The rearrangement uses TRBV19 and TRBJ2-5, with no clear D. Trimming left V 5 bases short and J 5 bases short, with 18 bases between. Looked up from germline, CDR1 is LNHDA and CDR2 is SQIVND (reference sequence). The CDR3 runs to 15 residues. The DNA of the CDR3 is TGTGCCAGTAGTTCCCTGAAAGGAGCCGGGGAGACCCAGTACTTC. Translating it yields CASSSLKGAGETQYF.

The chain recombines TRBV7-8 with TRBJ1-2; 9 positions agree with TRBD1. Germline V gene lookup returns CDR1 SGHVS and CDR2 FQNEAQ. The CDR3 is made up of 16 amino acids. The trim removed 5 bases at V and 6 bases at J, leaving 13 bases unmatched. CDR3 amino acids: CASSGPGQGREHGYTF. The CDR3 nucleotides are TGTGCCAGCAGCGGACCGGGACAGGGAAGGGAGCATGGCTACACCTTC.

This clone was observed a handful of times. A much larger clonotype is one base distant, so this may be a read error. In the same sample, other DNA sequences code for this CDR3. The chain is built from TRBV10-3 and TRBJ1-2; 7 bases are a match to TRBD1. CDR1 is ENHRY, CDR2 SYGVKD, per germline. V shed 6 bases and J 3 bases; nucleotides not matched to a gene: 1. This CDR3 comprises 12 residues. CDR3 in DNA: TGTGCCATCAGCGGGACAGACTATGGCTACACCTTC. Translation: CAISGTDYGYTF.

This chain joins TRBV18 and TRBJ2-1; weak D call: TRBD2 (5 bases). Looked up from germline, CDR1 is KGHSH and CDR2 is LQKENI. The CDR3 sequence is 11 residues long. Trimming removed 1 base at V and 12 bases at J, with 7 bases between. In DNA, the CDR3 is TGTGCCAGCTCACCACGTGAGGGGCAGTTCTTC. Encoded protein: CASSPREGQFF.